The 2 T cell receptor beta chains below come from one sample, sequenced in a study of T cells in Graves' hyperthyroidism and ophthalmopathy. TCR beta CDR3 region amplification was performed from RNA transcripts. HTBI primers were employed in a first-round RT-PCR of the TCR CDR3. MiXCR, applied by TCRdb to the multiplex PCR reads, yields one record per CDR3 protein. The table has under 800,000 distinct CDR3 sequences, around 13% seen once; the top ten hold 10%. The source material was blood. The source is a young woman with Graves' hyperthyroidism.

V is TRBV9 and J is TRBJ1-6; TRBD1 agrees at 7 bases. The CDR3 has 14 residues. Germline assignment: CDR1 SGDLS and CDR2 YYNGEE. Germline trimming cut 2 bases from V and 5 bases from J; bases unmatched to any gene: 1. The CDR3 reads CASSVGQNNSPLHF. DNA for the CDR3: TGTGCCAGCAGCGTGGGACAGAATAATTCACCCCTCCACTTT.

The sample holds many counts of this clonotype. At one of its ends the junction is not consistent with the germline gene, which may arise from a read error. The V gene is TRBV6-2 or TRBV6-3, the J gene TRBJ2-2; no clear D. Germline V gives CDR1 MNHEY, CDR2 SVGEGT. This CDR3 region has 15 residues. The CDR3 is CASSYSIENTGELFF. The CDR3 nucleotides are TGTGCCAGCAGCTACTCTATCGAGAACACCGGGGAGCTGTTTTTT.